This TCR beta chain was obtained from a study of cytomegalovirus exposure and HLA in healthy donors. CDR3 length equals 16 residues. Per germline, CDR1 LNHDA and CDR2 SQIVND (reference sequence). Trimming removed 5 bases at V and 7 bases at J, with 20 bases between. It was with 60 Vbeta and 13 Jbeta primers that the PCR ran. Clones were sequenced by immunoSEQ multiplex PCR, and TCRdb holds only the in-frame ones, with some missing. The sample has 200,000 to 250,000 clones; about four fifths are singletons. A note on this clone: No antigen is known for it.

General observations from the study: Some V segments (TRBV6-2 and TRBV6-3 among them) were excluded as indistinguishable.

This chain connects TRBV19 to TRBJ1-4, with a possible D match to TRBD1 (6 bases). The material sequenced was PBMCs. This sequence originates from a woman aged 50 to 65 in good health and CMV-seropositive. In nucleotides, the CDR3 is TGTGCCAGTAGTGGCTTGTCCAGGGGAGATGGTGAAAAACTGTTTTTT. Protein: CASSGLSRGDGEKLFF.